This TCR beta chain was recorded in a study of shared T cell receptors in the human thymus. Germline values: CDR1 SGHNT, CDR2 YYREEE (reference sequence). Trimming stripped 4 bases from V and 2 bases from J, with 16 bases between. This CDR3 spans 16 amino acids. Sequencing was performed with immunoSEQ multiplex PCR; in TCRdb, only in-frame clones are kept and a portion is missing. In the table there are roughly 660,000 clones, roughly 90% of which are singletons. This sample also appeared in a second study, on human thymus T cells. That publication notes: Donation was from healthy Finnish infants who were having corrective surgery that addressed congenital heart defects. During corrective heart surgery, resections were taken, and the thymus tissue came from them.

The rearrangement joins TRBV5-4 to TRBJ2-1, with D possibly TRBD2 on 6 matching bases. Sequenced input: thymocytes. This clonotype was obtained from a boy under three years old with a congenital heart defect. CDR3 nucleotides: TGTGCCAGCAGCCGCCCACAGGAGGGCCCCTACAATGAGCAGTTCTTC. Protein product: CASSRPQEGPYNEQFF.